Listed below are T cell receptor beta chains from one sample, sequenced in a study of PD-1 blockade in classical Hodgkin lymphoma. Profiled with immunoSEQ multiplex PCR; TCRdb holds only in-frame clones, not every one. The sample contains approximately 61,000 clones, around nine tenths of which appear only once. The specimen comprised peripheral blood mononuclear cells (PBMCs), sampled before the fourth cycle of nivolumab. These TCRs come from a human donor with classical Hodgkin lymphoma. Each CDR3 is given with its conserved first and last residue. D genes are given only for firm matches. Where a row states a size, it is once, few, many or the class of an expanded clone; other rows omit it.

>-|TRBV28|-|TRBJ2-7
CASSVSYEQYF
TGTGCCAGCAGCGTATCCTACGAGCAGTACTTC
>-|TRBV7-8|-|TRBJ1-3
CASSLNSGNTIYF
TGTGCCAGCAGCTTAAATTCTGGAAACACCATATATTTT
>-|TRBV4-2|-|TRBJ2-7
CASSRSYRGKNYEQYF
TGTGCCAGCAGCCGTAGTTACCGGGGCAAGAACTACGAGCAGTACTTC
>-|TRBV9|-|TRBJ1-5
CASSVVGGRGDQPQHF
TGTGCCAGCAGCGTAGTCGGGGGGCGCGGGGATCAGCCCCAGCATTTT
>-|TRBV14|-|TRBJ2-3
CASSQRLVVTDTQYF
TGTGCCAGCAGCCAGCGGCTAGTGGTCACAGATACGCAGTATTTT
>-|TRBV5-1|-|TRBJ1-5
CASSLGTEINQPQHF
TGCGCCAGCAGCTTGGGAACGGAAATCAATCAGCCCCAGCATTTT
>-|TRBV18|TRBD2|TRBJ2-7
CASSSTSGGAYEQYF
TGTGCCAGCTCATCCACTAGCGGGGGGGCGTACGAGCAGTACTTC
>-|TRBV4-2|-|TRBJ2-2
CASSQAGTRTTGELFF
TGTGCCAGCAGCCAAGCCGGGACCCGTACCACCGGGGAGCTGTTTTTT
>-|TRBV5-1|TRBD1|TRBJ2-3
CASSSTGDSTDTQYF
TGCGCCAGCAGCTCGACAGGGGATAGCACAGATACGCAGTATTTT
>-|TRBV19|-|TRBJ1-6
CASSPGRVYNSPLHF
TGTGCCAGTAGTCCAGGGAGGGTCTATAATTCACCCCTCCACTTT
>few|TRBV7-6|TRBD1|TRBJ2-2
CASSQGQGVTGELFF
TGTGCCAGCAGCCAGGGACAGGGAGTCACCGGGGAGCTGTTTTTT
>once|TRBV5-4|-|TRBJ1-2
CASSLTATYGYTF
TGTGCCAGCAGCTTGACAGCCACCTATGGCTACACCTTC
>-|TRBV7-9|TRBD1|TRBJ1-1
CASSKQGGTEAFF
TGTGCCAGCAGCAAACAGGGGGGAACTGAAGCTTTCTTT
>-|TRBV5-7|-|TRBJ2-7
CASSQTADRKQYF
TGTGCCAGCAGCCAAACCGCAGACAGGAAGCAGTACTTC
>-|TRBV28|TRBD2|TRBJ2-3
CASSFPGLAGGTDTQYF
TGTGCCAGCAGTTTCCCAGGGTTAGCGGGGGGGACAGATACGCAGTATTTT